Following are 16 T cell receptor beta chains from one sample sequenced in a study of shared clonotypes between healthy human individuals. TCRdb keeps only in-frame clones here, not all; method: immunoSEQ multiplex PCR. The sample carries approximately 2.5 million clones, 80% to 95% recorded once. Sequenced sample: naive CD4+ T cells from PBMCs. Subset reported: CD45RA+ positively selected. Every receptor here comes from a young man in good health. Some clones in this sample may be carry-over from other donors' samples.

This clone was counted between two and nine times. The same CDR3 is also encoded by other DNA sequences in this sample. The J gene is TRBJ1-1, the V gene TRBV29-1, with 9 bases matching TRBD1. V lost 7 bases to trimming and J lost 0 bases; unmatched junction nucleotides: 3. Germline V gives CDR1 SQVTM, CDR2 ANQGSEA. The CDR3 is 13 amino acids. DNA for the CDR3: TGCAGCGCTGGACAGGGGATGAACACTGAAGCTTTCTTT. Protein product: CSAGQGMNTEAFF.

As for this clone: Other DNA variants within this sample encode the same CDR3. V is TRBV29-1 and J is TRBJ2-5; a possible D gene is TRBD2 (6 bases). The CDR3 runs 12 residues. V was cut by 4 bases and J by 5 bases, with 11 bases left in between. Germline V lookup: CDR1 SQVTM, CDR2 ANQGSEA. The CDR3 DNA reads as TGCAGCGTTGTCGGGGGATCGGAGACCCAGTACTTC. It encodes CSVVGGSETQYF. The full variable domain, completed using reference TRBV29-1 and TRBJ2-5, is SAVISQKPSRDICQRGTSLTIQCQVDSQVTMMFWYRQQPGQSLTLIATANQGSEATYESGFVIDKFPISRPNLTFSTLTVSNMSPEDSSIYLCSVVGGSETQYFGPGTRLLVL.

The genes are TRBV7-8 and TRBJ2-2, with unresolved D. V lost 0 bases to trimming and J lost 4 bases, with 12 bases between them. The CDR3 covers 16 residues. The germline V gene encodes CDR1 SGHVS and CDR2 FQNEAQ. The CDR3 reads CASSLASIRGTGELFF. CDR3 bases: TGTGCCAGCAGCTTAGCGTCAATACGAGGCACCGGGGAGCTGTTTTTT. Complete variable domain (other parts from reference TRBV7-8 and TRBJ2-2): GAGVSQSPRYKVAKRGQDVALRCDPISGHVSLFWYQQALGQGPEFLTYFQNEAQLDKSGLPSDRFFAERPEGSVSTLKIQRTQQEDSAVYLCASSLASIRGTGELFFGEGSRLTVL.

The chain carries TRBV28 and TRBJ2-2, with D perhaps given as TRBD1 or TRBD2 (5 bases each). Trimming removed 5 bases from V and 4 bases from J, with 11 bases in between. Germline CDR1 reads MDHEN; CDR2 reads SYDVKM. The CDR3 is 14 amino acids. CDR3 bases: TGTGCCAGCAGTCGCCGGGGCGCCACCGGGGAGCTGTTTTTT. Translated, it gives CASSRRGATGELFF.

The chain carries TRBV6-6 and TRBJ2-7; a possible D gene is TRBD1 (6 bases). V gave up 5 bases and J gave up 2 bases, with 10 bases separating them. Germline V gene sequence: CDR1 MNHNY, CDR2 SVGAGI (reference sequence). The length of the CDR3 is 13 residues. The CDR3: CASSRNRAYEQYF. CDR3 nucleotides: TGTGCCAGCAGTCGTAACAGGGCCTACGAGCAGTACTTC.

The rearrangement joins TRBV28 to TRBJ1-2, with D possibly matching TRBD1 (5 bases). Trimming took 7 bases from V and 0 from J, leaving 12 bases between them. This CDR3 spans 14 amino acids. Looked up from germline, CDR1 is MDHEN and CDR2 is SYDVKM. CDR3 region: CASNRGPSNYGYTF. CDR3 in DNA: TGTGCCAGCAATCGGGGCCCTTCTAACTATGGCTACACCTTC.

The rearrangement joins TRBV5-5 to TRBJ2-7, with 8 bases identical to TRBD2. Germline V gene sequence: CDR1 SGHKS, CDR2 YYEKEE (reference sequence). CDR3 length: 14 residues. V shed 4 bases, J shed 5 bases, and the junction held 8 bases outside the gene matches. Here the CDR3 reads CASSPQREWNEQYF. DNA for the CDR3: TGTGCCAGCAGCCCCCAGCGGGAGTGGAACGAGCAGTACTTC. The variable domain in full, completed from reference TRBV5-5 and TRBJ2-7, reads DAGVTQSPTHLIKTRGQQVTLRCSPISGHKSVSWYQQVLGQGPQFIFQYYEKEERGRGNFPDRFSARQFPNYSSELNVNALLLGDSALYLCASSPQREWNEQYFGPGTRLTVT.

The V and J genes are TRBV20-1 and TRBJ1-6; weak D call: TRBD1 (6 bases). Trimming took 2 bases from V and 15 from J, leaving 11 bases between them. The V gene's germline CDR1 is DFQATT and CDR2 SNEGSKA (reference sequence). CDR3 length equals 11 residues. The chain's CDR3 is CSARYRVGLHF. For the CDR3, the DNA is TGCAGTGCTAGATACAGGGTTGGCCTCCACTTT.

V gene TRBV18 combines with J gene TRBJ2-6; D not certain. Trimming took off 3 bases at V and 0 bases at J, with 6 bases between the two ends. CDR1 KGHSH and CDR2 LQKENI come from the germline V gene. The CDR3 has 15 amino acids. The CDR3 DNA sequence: TGTGCCAGCTCACCGTCAGACTCTGGGGCCAACGTCCTGACTTTC. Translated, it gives CASSPSDSGANVLTF.

The CDR3 DNA reads as TGTGCCAGCAGTTTTTCACTAGCGGGAGGGCTAGCCAAAAACATTCAGTACTTC. It encodes CASSFSLAGGLAKNIQYF. The chain carries TRBV27 and TRBJ2-4; 13 positions agree with TRBD2. Germline lookup yields CDR1 MNHEY and CDR2 SMNVEV (reference sequence). The V gene end was trimmed by 3 bases and the J gene end by 0 bases; junction bases not matched to a gene: 5. The CDR3 spans 18 residues.

The CDR3 DNA is TGCGCCAGCAGCCGTATACAGGACCTAAGCTCCTACGAGCAGTACTTC. It specifies CASSRIQDLSSYEQYF. The chain carries TRBV5-1 and TRBJ2-7, with D possibly matching TRBD1 (5 bases). Trimming removed 4 bases at V and 0 bases at J, with 17 bases between. This CDR3 is 16 amino acids long. The V gene's germline CDR1 is SGHRS and CDR2 YFSETQ.

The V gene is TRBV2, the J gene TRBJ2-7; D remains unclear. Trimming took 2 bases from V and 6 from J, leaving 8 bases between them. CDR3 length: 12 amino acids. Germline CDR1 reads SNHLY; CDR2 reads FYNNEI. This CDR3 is CASSESGGEQYF. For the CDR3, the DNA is TGTGCCAGCAGTGAATCTGGTGGCGAGCAGTACTTC.

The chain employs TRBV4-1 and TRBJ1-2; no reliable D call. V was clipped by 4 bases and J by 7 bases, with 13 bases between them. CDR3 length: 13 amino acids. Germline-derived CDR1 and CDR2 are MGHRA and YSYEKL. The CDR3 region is CASSPPRRPGYTF. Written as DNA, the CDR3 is TGCGCCAGCAGCCCCCCGCGTCGGCCTGGCTACACCTTC.

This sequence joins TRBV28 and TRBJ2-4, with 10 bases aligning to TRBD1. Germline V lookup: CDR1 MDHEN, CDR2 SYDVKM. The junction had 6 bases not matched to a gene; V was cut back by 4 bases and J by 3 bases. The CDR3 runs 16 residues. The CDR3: CASSSQGQGNKNIQYF. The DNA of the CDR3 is TGTGCCAGCAGTTCCCAGGGACAGGGGAACAAAAACATTCAGTACTTC.

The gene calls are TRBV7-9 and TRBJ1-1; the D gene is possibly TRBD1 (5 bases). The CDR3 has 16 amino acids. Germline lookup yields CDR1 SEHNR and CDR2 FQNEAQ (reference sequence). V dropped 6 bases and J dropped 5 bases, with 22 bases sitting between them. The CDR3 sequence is CASRVFRGKGNTEAFF. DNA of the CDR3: TGTGCCAGCAGGGTCTTCCGGGGCAAGGGGAATACTGAAGCTTTCTTT.

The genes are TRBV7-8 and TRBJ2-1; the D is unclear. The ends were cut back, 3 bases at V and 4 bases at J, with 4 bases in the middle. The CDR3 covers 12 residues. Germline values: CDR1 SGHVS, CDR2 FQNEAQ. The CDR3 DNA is TGTGCCAGCAGCTTCTATTACAATGAGCAGTTCTTC. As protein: CASSFYYNEQFF.